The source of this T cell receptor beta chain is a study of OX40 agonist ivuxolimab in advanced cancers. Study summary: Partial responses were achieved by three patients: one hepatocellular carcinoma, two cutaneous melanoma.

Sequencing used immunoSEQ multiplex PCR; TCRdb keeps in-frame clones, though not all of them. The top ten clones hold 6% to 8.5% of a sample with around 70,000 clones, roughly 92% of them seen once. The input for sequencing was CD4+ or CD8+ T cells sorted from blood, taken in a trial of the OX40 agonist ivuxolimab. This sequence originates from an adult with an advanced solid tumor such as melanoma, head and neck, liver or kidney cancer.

CDR3 loop: CASSDPTDTQYF. The CDR3, as DNA: TGCGCCAGCAGTGACCCCACAGATACGCAGTATTTT. The chain links TRBV10-1 to TRBJ2-3; D is unresolved. Germline values: CDR1 WNHNN, CDR2 SYGVQD (reference sequence). The V end lost 3 bases, the J end lost 2 bases, and 3 bases lay between the germline ends. The CDR3 sequence is 12 residues long.